This T cell receptor (beta chain) is from a study of T cells in Graves' hyperthyroidism and ophthalmopathy. Notes on the study in general: Most clonotypes expanded in the thyroid (above 0.001) were also present in blood. A median around 6.4 months before onset, the model predicted ophthalmopathy.

The CDR3 spans 13 residues. Trimming took off 4 bases at V and 3 bases at J, with 9 bases between the two ends. TCR beta CDR3 regions were amplified from RNA. A set of HTBI primers served as the primers for a first-round RT-PCR of the TCR CDR3. A single record per CDR3 protein comes from TCRdb applying MiXCR to the multiplex PCR reads. The sample shows 600,000 or so distinct CDR3 sequences, roughly 16% of them seen only once. The sample holds many counts of this clonotype. Its antigen remains unidentified. The sequence was collected from a woman in her twenties or thirties with Graves' hyperthyroidism. The specimen was blood. The chain recombines TRBV12-3 or TRBV12-4 with TRBJ1-2; no reliable D call. DNA of the CDR3: TGTGCCAGCAGTTCCTTTGGACACTATGGCTACACCTTC. Protein sequence: CASSSFGHYGYTF.